This is a list of T cell receptor beta chains from one sample in a study of T cells in localized non-small cell lung cancer. Assay used: immunoSEQ multiplex PCR; TCRdb lists only in-frame clones, some missing. The sample carries 15,000 to 25,000 clones, approximately 83% recorded once. This material consisted of peripheral blood, taken before any cancer treatment. These receptors came from a man between 40 and 70 years old with stage I lung adenocarcinoma. The CDR3 runs from the conserved cysteine through the conserved F or W. D genes are given only for firm matches. Clone size, where shown, is once, few, many, or a class for clones that have expanded.

CDR3 length	clone size	J gene	D gene	V gene	CDR3 DNA	CDR3 protein
13	few	TRBJ2-1	NA	TRBV5-1	TGCGCCAGCAGCTTGGCCGGTAACAATGAGCAGTTCTTC	CASSLAGNNEQFF
9	NA	TRBJ2-2	NA	TRBV5-8	TGTGCCAGCAGCTTTGAGCTGTTTTTT	CASSFELFF
14	NA	TRBJ1-1	NA	TRBV2	TGTGCCAGCAGTGGATCCGGGGGGAACACTGAAGCTTTCTTT	CASSGSGGNTEAFF
13	NA	TRBJ2-1	NA	TRBV7-8	TGTGCCAGCAGCCCTGGGTCGAACAATGAGCAGTTCTTC	CASSPGSNNEQFF
11	NA	TRBJ1-4	NA	TRBV2	TGTGCCAGCGGGCAGGATGAAAAACTGTTTTTT	CASGQDEKLFF
14	NA	TRBJ2-1	TRBD1	TRBV9	TGTGCCAGCAGCTGGGGGACAGTGTACAATGAGCAGTTCTTC	CASSWGTVYNEQFF
14	NA	TRBJ1-1	NA	TRBV4-2	TGTGCCAGCAGCCAAGTGGGAAGTCTCGAGCAAGCTTTCTTT	CASSQVGSLEQAFF
18	NA	TRBJ1-1	TRBD1	TRBV7-9	TGTGCCAGCAGCTCTCGCATAGGGACAGGGGGCACCGGCACTGAAGCTTTCTTT	CASSSRIGTGGTGTEAFF
12	NA	TRBJ2-5	NA	TRBV11-2	TGTGCCAGCAGCTTATTCGCGGAGACCCAGTACTTC	CASSLFAETQYF
14	few	TRBJ2-3	NA	TRBV28	TGTGCCAGCAGTCTCGCCGGAGAGGGAGATACGCAGTATTTT	CASSLAGEGDTQYF
14	NA	TRBJ1-5	TRBD1	TRBV5-8	TGTGCCAGCAGCCCAGGGGGCGCGGGTCAGCCCCAGCATTTT	CASSPGGAGQPQHF
14	NA	TRBJ2-2	NA	TRBV7-3	TGTGCCAGCAGCCCCGGGGTGAACACCGGGGAGCTGTTTTTT	CASSPGVNTGELFF
15	NA	TRBJ2-1	TRBD1	TRBV28	TGTGCCAGCAGTTCCCCCAGACAGGGCGGCAGGGAGCAGTTCTTC	CASSSPRQGGREQFF
15	few	TRBJ2-7	NA	TRBV25-1	TGTGCCAGCAGTGATCGCCGGGACCCAGACTACGAGCAGTACTTC	CASSDRRDPDYEQYF
13	NA	TRBJ1-2	NA	TRBV7-9	TGTGCCAGCTCTGGGGAAGGCAACTATGGCTACACCTTC	CASSGEGNYGYTF
15	NA	TRBJ2-5	NA	TRBV9	TGTGCCAGCAGCGTAGAGGCGGGAAGGGGAGAGACCCAGTACTTC	CASSVEAGRGETQYF
15	NA	TRBJ2-1	TRBD2	TRBV7-2	TGTGCCAGCAAACAGGGGCTAGCGGGATACAATGAGCAGTTCTTC	CASKQGLAGYNEQFF
15	NA	TRBJ2-1	NA	TRBV4-3	TGCGCCAGCAGCAGGACGGACAGCTCCTACAATGAGCAGTTCTTC	CASSRTDSSYNEQFF
17	NA	TRBJ2-2	TRBD2	TRBV4-3	TGCGCCAGCAGCCAGGGACTAGCGGGGGCGGGCACCGGGGAGCTGTTTTTT	CASSQGLAGAGTGELFF
15	NA	TRBJ2-7	NA	TRBV6-6	TGTGCCAGTAATAAATATGAAGCAGGGGCATGGGAGCAGTACTTC	CASNKYEAGAWEQYF
19	NA	TRBJ2-6	NA	TRBV7-8	TGTGCCAGCAGCTGGGACCGGGTCCCTGACACCTCTGGGGCCAACGTCCTGACTTTC	CASSWDRVPDTSGANVLTF
14	NA	TRBJ2-5	NA	TRBV7-2	TGTGCCAGCAGCCTGCGGCGGGCTCAAGAGACCCAGTACTTC	CASSLRRAQETQYF
14	NA	TRBJ2-5	NA	TRBV7-8	TGTGCCAGCAGCTTAGCTGGGGACCGCGAGACCCAGTACTTC	CASSLAGDRETQYF
15	NA	TRBJ1-1	TRBD1	TRBV2	TGTGCCAGCAGTGAAGTGAGGACAGGGGGCGCGGAAGCTTTCTTT	CASSEVRTGGAEAFF
14	NA	TRBJ1-5	NA	TRBV28	TGTGCTTCCCGGGCACTCCCCGCGAGTCAGCCCCAGCATTTT	CASRALPASQPQHF
13	NA	TRBJ2-1	NA	TRBV18	TGTGCCAGCTCGATGGGACGCGACAATGAGCAGTTCTTC	CASSMGRDNEQFF
13	NA	TRBJ2-7	TRBD2	TRBV30	TGTGCCTCGTCAGCGGGAGTCTCCCCCGAGCAGTACTTC	CASSAGVSPEQYF
14	NA	TRBJ1-5	NA	TRBV28	TGTGCCAGCAGTTTATTGGGTCTTGGGCCCCCCCAGCATTTT	CASSLLGLGPPQHF
15	NA	TRBJ1-4	NA	TRBV4-1	TGCGCCAGCAGCCAAGGGGGGCTTGGGGGTGAAAAACTGTTTTTT	CASSQGGLGGEKLFF